This TCR beta chain is drawn from a study of shared clonotypes between healthy human individuals. Concerning this clone: What it recognizes is unknown.

Trimming removed 0 bases from V and 0 bases from J; junction bases left unmatched: 6. Germline CDR1 and CDR2: SGDLS and YYNGEE. The CDR3 covers 20 residues. Measured with immunoSEQ multiplex PCR; TCRdb has only the in-frame clones, and not every one. The sample yields roughly 1.5 million clones, 95% to 99% seen once. The study's findings and limits: Roughly 5.3% of naive CD4 clonotypes were common to a handful of donors.

The source is a man aged 25 to 40 in good health. Sequencing used naive CD4+ T cells sorted from blood. Regarding subset: CD45RA+ positively selected. The chain has TRBV9 and TRBJ2-1; 16 bases are shared with TRBD2. This chain's CDR3 is CASSVASGTSGRDSYNEQFF. The DNA of the CDR3 is TGTGCCAGCAGCGTAGCTTCCGGGACTAGCGGGAGGGACTCCTACAATGAGCAGTTCTTC.